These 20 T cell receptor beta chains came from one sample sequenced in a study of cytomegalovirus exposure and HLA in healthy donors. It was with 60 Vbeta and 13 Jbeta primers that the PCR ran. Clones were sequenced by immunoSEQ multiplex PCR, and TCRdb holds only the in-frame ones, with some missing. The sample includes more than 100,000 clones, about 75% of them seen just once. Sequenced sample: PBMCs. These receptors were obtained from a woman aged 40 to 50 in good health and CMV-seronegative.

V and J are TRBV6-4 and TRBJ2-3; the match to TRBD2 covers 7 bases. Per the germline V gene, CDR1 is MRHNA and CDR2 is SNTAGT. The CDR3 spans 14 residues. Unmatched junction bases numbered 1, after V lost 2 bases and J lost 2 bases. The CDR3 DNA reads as TGTGCCAGCAGTGACGCGGGGGACACAGATACGCAGTATTTT. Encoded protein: CASSDAGDTDTQYF.

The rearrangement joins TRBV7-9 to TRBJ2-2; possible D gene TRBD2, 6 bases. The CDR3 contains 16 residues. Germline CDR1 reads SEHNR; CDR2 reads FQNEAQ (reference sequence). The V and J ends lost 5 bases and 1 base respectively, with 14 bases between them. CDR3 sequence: CASSPDRGGNTGELFF. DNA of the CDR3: TGTGCCAGCAGCCCCGACCGGGGAGGGAACACCGGGGAGCTGTTTTTT.

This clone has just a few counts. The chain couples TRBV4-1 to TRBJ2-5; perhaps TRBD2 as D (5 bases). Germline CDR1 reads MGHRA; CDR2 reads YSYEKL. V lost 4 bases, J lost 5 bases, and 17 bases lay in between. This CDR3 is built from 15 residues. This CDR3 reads CASSRTLGVYETQYF. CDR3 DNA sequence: TGCGCCAGCAGCCGGACCCTGGGAGTTTACGAGACCCAGTACTTC.

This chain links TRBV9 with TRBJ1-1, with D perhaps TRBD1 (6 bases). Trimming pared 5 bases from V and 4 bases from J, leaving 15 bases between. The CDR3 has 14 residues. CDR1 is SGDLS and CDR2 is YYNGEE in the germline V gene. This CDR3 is CASRGQGGSTEAFF. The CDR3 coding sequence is TGTGCCAGCAGGGGACAAGGAGGTAGCACTGAAGCTTTCTTT.

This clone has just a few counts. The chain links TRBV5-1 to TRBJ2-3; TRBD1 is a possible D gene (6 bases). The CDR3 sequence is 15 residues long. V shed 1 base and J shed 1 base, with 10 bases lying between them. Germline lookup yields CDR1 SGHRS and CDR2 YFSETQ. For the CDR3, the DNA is TGCGCCAGCAGCTTGTCAGGGGTGGGCACAGATACGCAGTATTTT. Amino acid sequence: CASSLSGVGTDTQYF.

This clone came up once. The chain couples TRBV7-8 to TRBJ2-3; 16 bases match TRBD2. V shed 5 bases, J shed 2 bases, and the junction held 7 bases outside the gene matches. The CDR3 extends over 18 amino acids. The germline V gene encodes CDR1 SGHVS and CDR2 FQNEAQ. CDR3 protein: CASSPAGLAGGDTDTQYF. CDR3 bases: TGTGCCAGCAGCCCAGCGGGACTAGCGGGGGGGGACACAGATACGCAGTATTTT.

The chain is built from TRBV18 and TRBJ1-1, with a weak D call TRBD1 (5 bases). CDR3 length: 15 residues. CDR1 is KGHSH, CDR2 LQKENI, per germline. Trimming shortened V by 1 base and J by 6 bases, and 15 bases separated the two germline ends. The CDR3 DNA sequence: TGTGCCAGCTCACCACAGCGGGGAGGGGAAGCTGAAGCTTTCTTT. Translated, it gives CASSPQRGGEAEAFF. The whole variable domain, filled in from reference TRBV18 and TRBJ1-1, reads NAGVMQNPRHLVRRRGQEARLRCSPMKGHSHVYWYRQLPEEGLKFMVYLQKENIIDESGMPKERFSAEFPKEGPSILRIQQVVRGDSAAYFCASSPQRGGEAEAFFGQGTRLTVV.

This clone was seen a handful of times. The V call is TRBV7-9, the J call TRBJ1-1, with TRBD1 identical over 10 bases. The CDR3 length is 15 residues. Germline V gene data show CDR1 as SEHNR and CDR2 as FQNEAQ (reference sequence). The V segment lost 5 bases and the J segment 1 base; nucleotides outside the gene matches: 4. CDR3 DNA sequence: TGTGCCAGCAGCACCGGACAGGGGGGGAACACTGAAGCTTTCTTT. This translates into CASSTGQGGNTEAFF.

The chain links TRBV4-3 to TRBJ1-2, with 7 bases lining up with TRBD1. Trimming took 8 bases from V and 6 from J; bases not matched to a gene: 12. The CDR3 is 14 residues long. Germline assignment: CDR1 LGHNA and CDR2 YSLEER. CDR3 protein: CASGRQGSPDGYTF. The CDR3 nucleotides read TGCGCCAGCGGAAGACAGGGATCCCCAGATGGCTACACCTTC.

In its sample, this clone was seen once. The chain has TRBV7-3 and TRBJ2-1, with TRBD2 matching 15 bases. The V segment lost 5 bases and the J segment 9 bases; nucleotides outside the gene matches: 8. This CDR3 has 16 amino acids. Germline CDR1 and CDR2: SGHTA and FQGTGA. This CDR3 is CASSTGLAGGSAEQFF. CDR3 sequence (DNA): TGTGCCAGCAGCACCGGACTAGCGGGGGGGTCAGCTGAGCAGTTCTTC.

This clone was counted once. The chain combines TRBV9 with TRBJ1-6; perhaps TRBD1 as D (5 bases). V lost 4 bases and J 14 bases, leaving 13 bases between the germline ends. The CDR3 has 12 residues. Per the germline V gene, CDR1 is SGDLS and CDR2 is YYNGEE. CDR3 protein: CASSRDFETLHF. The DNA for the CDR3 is TGTGCCAGCAGCCGGGACTTCGAGACCCTCCACTTT.

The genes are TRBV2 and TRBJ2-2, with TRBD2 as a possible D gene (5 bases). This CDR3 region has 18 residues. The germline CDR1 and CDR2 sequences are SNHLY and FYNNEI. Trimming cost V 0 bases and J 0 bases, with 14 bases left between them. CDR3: CASSEAVSRETNTGELFF. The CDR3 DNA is TGTGCCAGCAGTGAAGCAGTCTCGAGGGAGACGAACACCGGGGAGCTGTTTTTT.

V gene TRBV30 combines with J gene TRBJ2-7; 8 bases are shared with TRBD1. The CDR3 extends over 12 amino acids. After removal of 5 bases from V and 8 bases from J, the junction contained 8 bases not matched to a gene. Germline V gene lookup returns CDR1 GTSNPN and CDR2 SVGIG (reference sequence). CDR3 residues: CAWGVQGGKQYF. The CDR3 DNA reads TGTGCCTGGGGGGTACAGGGGGGAAAGCAGTACTTC.

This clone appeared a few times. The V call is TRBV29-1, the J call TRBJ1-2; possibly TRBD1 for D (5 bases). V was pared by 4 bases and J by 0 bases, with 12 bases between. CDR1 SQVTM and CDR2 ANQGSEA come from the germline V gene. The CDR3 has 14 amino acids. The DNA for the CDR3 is TGCAGCGTTGTGGGGCAGTTCTCTAACTATGGCTACACCTTC. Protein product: CSVVGQFSNYGYTF.

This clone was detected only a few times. CDR3 residues: CASSFPDRGDYTF. CDR3 DNA: TGTGCCAGCAGTTTCCCGGACAGGGGTGACTACACCTTC. This chain connects TRBV28 to TRBJ1-2, with TRBD1 matching over 9 bases. With V trimmed by 3 bases and J by 10 bases, 6 bases remained unmatched. Germline CDR1 reads MDHEN; CDR2 reads SYDVKM. CDR3 length equals 13 residues.

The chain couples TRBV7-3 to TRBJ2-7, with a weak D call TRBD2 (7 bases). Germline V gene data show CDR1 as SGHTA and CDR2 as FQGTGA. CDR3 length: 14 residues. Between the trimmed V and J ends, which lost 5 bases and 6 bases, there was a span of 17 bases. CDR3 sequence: CASSRSGGGGEQYF. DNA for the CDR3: TGTGCCAGCAGCCGTTCTGGGGGAGGGGGCGAGCAGTACTTC.

CDR3 loop: CAWDRVGQETQYF. CDR3 nucleotide sequence: TGTGCCTGGGACAGGGTGGGCCAAGAGACCCAGTACTTC. The chain carries TRBV30 and TRBJ2-5; 7 bases line up with TRBD1. The J segment lost 1 base and the V segment lost 5 bases, leaving 4 bases of the junction unmatched. Germline loops: CDR1 GTSNPN, CDR2 SVGIG (reference sequence). There are 13 residues in the CDR3.

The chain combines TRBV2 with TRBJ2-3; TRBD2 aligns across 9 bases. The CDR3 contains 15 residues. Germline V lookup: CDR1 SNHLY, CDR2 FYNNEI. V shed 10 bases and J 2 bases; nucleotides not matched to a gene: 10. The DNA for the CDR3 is TGTGCCACCAGCGGACTAGCGAGATCCACAGATACGCAGTATTTT. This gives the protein CATSGLARSTDTQYF.

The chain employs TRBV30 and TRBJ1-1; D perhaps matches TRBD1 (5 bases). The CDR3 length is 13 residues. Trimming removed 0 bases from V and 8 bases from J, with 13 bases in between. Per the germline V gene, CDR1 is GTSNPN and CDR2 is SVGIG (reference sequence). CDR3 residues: CAWSVRLRAEAFF. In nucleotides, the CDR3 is TGTGCCTGGAGTGTACGGCTCAGGGCAGAAGCTTTCTTT.

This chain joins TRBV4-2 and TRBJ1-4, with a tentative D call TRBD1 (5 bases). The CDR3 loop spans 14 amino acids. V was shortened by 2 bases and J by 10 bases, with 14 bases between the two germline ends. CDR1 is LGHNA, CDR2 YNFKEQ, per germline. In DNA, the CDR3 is TGTGCCAGCAGCCAAAGCAGGGCTATTGGAAAACTGTTTTTT. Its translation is CASSQSRAIGKLFF.